This T cell receptor (beta chain) appears in the sequencing data of a study of T cells after yellow fever vaccination (dated by TCRdb to about 2019). A note on the overall study: Libraries from fractions with low cell numbers were prepared with the SMART-Seq v4 Ultra Low Input RNA kit. To track T-cell clones before and after primary and booster YFV17D yellow fever vaccination, bulk TCR alpha and beta repertoires were sequenced longitudinally. Two healthy male donors, one aged 18 to 30 and one aged 30 to 39 years, were included in the cohort. Blood samples were taken at several timepoints before and after primary and secondary immunization, and bulk PBMC replicates and cell subsets were isolated.

Interpreted using the paper, the treatment or condition label stands for: live attenuated yellow fever vaccine strain. PBMCs were isolated from peripheral blood using a standard Ficoll-Paque protocol. Dynabeads CD4 and CD8 positive selection kits were used to isolate CD4 and CD8 T-cell fractions. RNA was extracted with TriZol from bulk PBMCs, CD4 and CD8 fractions, and dextramer-positive and dextramer-negative fractions. This clonotype has ten or more counts. Its antigen is unknown. Base qualities are not recorded, but no much larger clone differs from it by a single base. Taken from cysteine to phenylalanine, the CDR3 has 12 residues. Only the CDR3 DNA stays, 36 bases, in frame from base 1. The V end loses 6 bases and the J end loses 10 bases, and a stretch of 14 bases separates them. The paper's findings and limits, for the study overall: Compared with the primary T-cell response, the secondary T-cell response was faster but weaker, reaching its peak on day 5 rather than on day 15. Most clones expanded after primary vaccination were re-detected after the booster (96% of CD4 and about 88% of CD8), suggesting broad memory maintenance. Because only a couple of donors were included in the study, the extent to which the findings can be generalized is limited. Computational filtering was needed because FACS-sorted repertoires could contain abundant contaminating clonotypes from the bulk population. A small share of clonotypes was detected in both CD4 and CD8 compartments, with the overlap likely arising from convergent recombination.

TCR cDNA was synthesized by 5'RACE template switching, through which a universal primer site and unique molecular identifiers were introduced. cDNA synthesis was primed from both the TCR alpha and TCR beta constant segments. Libraries were amplified in two PCR steps, with sample barcodes and sequencing adapters added in the second step. Libraries were sequenced on Illumina HiSeq 2500 (2x100 bp) or NovaSeq (2x150 bp). From the authors' description of their analysis: Reads were demultiplexed and collapsed into UMI consensus sequences with MIGEC, and V(D)J alignment was performed with MiXCR. Using edgeR on replicate PBMC samples, clonotypes were called vaccine-responding if FDR was below 0.01 and the log2 fold change was above 5 up to day 15. CD4 or CD8 identity was assigned to each bulk clonotype according to whether the clonotype was present at higher abundance in the sequenced CD4 repertoire or the sequenced CD8 repertoire. Clones were called with MiXCR by TCRdb after fastp trimmed the public reads at Q25, and only in-frame beta chains were retained. All rows with the same CDR3 protein become a single entry with the most common DNA and genes. The V and J calls here are based on TCRdb, not the publication. Counted in this sample were about 230,000 distinct CDR3 sequences; roughly 6.2% of them appeared once. Jointly, the top ten make up about 0.95% of the sample.

The rearrangement combines TRBV12-3 or TRBV12-4 with TRBJ2-3; TRBD2 is perhaps the D gene, given 6 matching bases. This receptor was taken from a man under 40 who received the YFV17D yellow fever vaccine. Source: CD4+ T cells sorted from PBMCs, taken on the day of the yellow fever booster vaccination. The bases read TGTGCCAGCAGCCGATCTAGCGCCGCGCAGTATTTT. This encodes CASSRSSAAQYF.